These 15 T cell receptor beta chains originate from one sample sequenced in a study of Graves' ophthalmopathy and Graves' hyperthyroidism. Transcripts of RNA were the source for amplifying TCR beta CDR3 regions. The first round was an RT-PCR with HTBI primers, and the second round was a multiplex PCR. TCRdb used MiXCR to reprocess the multiplex PCR reads, holding one entry per CDR3 protein. The table records some 1.1 million distinct CDR3 sequences, 35% to 40% of them present only once. Sample: peripheral blood or thyroid tissue (not recorded which). The receptors were gathered from an adult man with Graves' hyperthyroidism.

V gene TRBV29-1 combines with J gene TRBJ1-2, with 8 bases matching TRBD1. The CDR3 has 13 amino acids. V shed 5 bases, J shed 2 bases, and the junction held 4 bases outside the gene matches. Germline lookup yields CDR1 SQVTM and CDR2 ANQGSEA. CDR3 residues: CSVNTGGNYGYTF. CDR3 nucleotides: TGCAGCGTTAACACAGGGGGGAACTATGGCTACACCTTC.

This clonotype was seen only a few times. A much larger clone lies one base from this, so it may be a read error. This sequence joins TRBV29-1 and TRBJ2-7; D may be TRBD2 (5 bases). Germline assignment: CDR1 SQVTM and CDR2 ANQGSEA. This CDR3 spans 14 amino acids. Trimming took 7 bases from V and 9 from J, leaving 25 bases between them. This CDR3 reads CSAKISVGLNGQYF. Written as DNA, the CDR3 is TGCAGCGCCAAGATTAGCGTCGGTTTGAACGGGCAGTACTTC.

As regards this clonotype: Given a much more abundant clone one base away, this may be a read error. The V call is TRBV7-2, the J call TRBJ2-7; TRBD2 agrees at 7 bases. CDR1 and CDR2 from the germline V gene are SGHTA and FQGNSA. CDR3 length equals 15 residues. Germline trimming cut 4 bases from V and 3 bases from J; bases unmatched to any gene: 9. The CDR3 reads CASSSTSQRDYEQYF. Here the CDR3 DNA reads TGTGCCAGCAGCTCCACCTCCCAGCGGGACTACGAGCAGTACTTC.

V and J are TRBV7-4 and TRBJ1-6; D perhaps matches TRBD1 (6 bases). Germline CDR1 SGHVT, CDR2 SQSDAQ. The CDR3 length is 14 residues. V was cut by 4 bases and J by 6 bases, with 10 bases left in between. This chain's CDR3 is CASSSTQGNSPLHF. CDR3 bases: TGTGCCAGCAGCTCGACACAGGGTAATTCACCCCTCCACTTT. The full variable domain, rest sourced from reference TRBV7-4 and TRBJ1-6, is GAGVSQSPRYKVAKRGRDVALRCDSISGHVTLYWYRQTLGQGSEVLTYSQSDAQRDKSGRPSGRFSAERPERSVSTLKIQRTEQGDSAVYLCASSSTQGNSPLHFGNGTRLTVT.

There are many counts of this clonotype. The rearrangement joins TRBV7-9 to TRBJ1-2; TRBD1 is a possible D gene (5 bases). CDR1 SEHNR and CDR2 FQNEAQ come from the germline V gene (reference sequence). V was pared by 7 bases and J by 0 bases, with 15 bases between. CDR3 length equals 15 residues. For the CDR3, the DNA is TGTGCCAGCATGGAGGGACGGACGACTAACTATGGCTACACCTTC. Protein product: CASMEGRTTNYGYTF.

In this sample, this clonotype turned up a few times. The chain carries TRBV30 and TRBJ1-1; a possible D gene is TRBD1 (5 bases). The germline gives CDR1 GTSNPN, CDR2 SVGIG (reference sequence). Trimming cost V 1 base and J 6 bases, with 15 bases left between them. The CDR3 is 14 amino acids. The CDR3 sequence: CAWSDEGRVSEAFF. The CDR3 nucleotides read TGTGCCTGGAGTGACGAGGGGAGAGTCTCTGAAGCTTTCTTT. The whole variable domain, remainder taken from reference TRBV30 and TRBJ1-1, is SQTIHQWPATLVQPVGSPLSLECTVEGTSNPNLYWYRQAAGRGLQLLFYSVGIGQISSEVPQNLSASRPQDRQFILSSKKLLLSDSGFYLCAWSDEGRVSEAFFGQGTRLTVV.

The chain has TRBV10-3 and TRBJ2-1; D is unclear. This CDR3 spans 14 amino acids. The germline CDR1 and CDR2 sequences are ENHRY and SYGVKD. Deletions cut 10 bases from V and 4 bases from J, with 17 bases between. The CDR3 loop reads CATRRTLGYNEQFF. Here the CDR3 DNA reads TGTGCCACCCGTCGAACTCTGGGGTACAATGAGCAGTTCTTC.

V gene TRBV5-6 combines with J gene TRBJ1-2, with 8 bases identical to TRBD1. This CDR3 is 16 amino acids long. V was pared by 2 bases and J by 3 bases, with 9 bases of the junction left unmatched. Per the germline V gene, CDR1 is SGHDT and CDR2 is YYEEEE. The CDR3 region is CASSFQGARGYYGYTF. In DNA form, the CDR3 reads TGTGCCAGCAGCTTCCAGGGGGCGCGTGGCTACTATGGCTACACCTTC.

This clonotype has a count of ten or more. This chain joins TRBV7-2 and TRBJ1-1; D is perhaps TRBD1 (5 bases). The CDR3 runs to 16 residues. Per germline, CDR1 SGHTA and CDR2 FQGNSA. V lost 5 bases and J 3 bases, leaving 19 bases between the germline ends. CDR3 region: CASSRSQGSSYTEAFF. DNA of the CDR3: TGTGCCAGCAGCCGCAGCCAGGGAAGTTCGTACACTGAAGCTTTCTTT. The full variable domain, in which reference TRBV7-2 and TRBJ1-1 provide the parts outside the CDR3, is GAGVSQSPSNKVTEKGKDVELRCDPISGHTALYWYRQSLGQGLEFLIYFQGNSAPDKSGLPSDRFSAERTGGSVSTLTIQRTQQEDSAVYLCASSRSQGSSYTEAFFGQGTRLTVV.

This clonotype was counted a few times. V and J are TRBV4-3 and TRBJ1-5; TRBD1 might be the D (5 bases). The CDR3 runs 18 residues. Deletions cut 0 bases from V and 7 bases from J, with 22 bases between. In germline, CDR1 is LGHNA, CDR2 YSLEER. CDR3: CASSQDRLGGIRGQPQHF. CDR3 nucleotide sequence: TGCGCCAGCAGCCAAGATAGGTTAGGCGGGATTCGGGGGCAGCCCCAGCATTTT.

V usage is TRBV29-1 and J usage is TRBJ1-4, with no clear D. The ends were cut back, 3 bases at V and 1 base at J, with 6 bases in the middle. This CDR3 spans 13 amino acids. The germline V gene has CDR1 SQVTM and CDR2 ANQGSEA. This CDR3 reads CSVDLGTNEKLFF. The CDR3 coding sequence is TGCAGCGTTGATTTGGGAACTAATGAAAAACTGTTTTTT.

This clonotype was counted ten times or more. V and J are TRBV2 and TRBJ1-1; D is undetermined. There are 12 residues in the CDR3. Trimming stripped 7 bases from V and 3 bases from J, with 9 bases between. The germline V gene has CDR1 SNHLY and CDR2 FYNNEI. The CDR3 DNA is TGTGCCAGCATAACGGTGGACACTGAAGCTTTCTTT. Its translation: CASITVDTEAFF.

The chain links TRBV12-3 or TRBV12-4 to TRBJ2-7; 8 nucleotides line up with TRBD1. This CDR3 region has 13 residues. The J segment lost 6 bases and the V segment lost 6 bases, leaving 7 bases of the junction unmatched. The CDR3 DNA is TGTGCCAGCAGATCAGGACAGGGCCGCGAGCAGTACTTC. Its translation is CASRSGQGREQYF.

CDR3 sequence: CSVELRLAGLVTYEQYF. The CDR3 DNA follows: TGCAGCGTTGAATTGAGACTAGCGGGACTAGTAACATACGAGCAGTACTTC. This chain uses TRBV29-1 with TRBJ2-7; TRBD2 matches at 11 bases. The CDR3 consists of 17 residues. CDR1 and CDR2 from the germline V gene are SQVTM and ANQGSEA. J was trimmed by 4 bases and V by 2 bases; bases with no gene match: 13.

The V call is TRBV7-8, the J call TRBJ1-1, with D possibly TRBD1 on 5 matching bases. Deletions cut 2 bases from V and 6 bases from J, with 10 bases between. CDR3 length: 13 amino acids. Germline CDR1 and CDR2: SGHVS and FQNEAQ. CDR3 bases: TGTGCCAGCAGCTTACCTTCCAGGGCTGAAGCTTTCTTT. Its translation: CASSLPSRAEAFF.